Described below is a single T cell receptor beta chain sequence and its context. This specimen belongs to a study of blood T cell repertoires in COVID-19. Study-level background: T cells, B-cell-depleted T cells, or PBMCs supplied cDNA or gDNA.

The V gene lost 3 bases and the J gene lost 4 bases, with 12 bases spanning the gap. The germline V gene encodes CDR1 LGHNA and CDR2 YSLEER. The CDR3 is 15 amino acids. Using immunoSEQ multiplex PCR, the repertoire was profiled, and TCRdb retains in-frame clones only, with some absent. The sample includes approximately 140,000 clones, around 84% seen only once; the top ten take roughly 17%. Material: peripheral blood. The sequence came from a woman older than 75 with acute or convalescent COVID-19. This chain uses TRBV4-3 with TRBJ1-4; D unclear. The CDR3 DNA follows: TGCGCCAGCAGCCAGGCACTGGGAGGTAATGAAAAACTGTTTTTT. It yields the protein CASSQALGGNEKLFF.